This TCR beta chain is drawn from a study of blood T cells in healthy people across ages. On the study more broadly: In model experiments, template switching was able to capture about one barcoded beta molecule for every two T cells that were present.

A J-beta primer mix and a sample-barcoded 5' primer were used in a second PCR of about 7 to 12 cycles. One entry per CDR3 protein results from TCRdb running MiXCR on the 5' RACE reads. The profile covers some 1.1 million distinct CDR3 sequences, with more than 30% appearing a single time and about an eighth taken by the ten largest. Findings and limits, study-wide: Among long-lived donors, naive CD4+ cells were more numerous and diversity higher than in aged donors.

As to this clonotype: As yet, its antigen is unknown.

This CDR3 comprises 14 residues. Trimming shortened V by 5 bases and J by 2 bases, and 12 bases separated the two germline ends. Germline CDR1 is SGHTA and CDR2 is FQGNSA. This chain links TRBV7-2 with TRBJ1-2, with D possibly being TRBD1 (5 bases). Source material: blood. This sequence originates from a man younger than 30 in good health. CDR3: CASSKGLTNYGYTF. The CDR3 DNA reads as TGTGCCAGCAGCAAGGGGCTTACAAACTATGGCTACACCTTC.